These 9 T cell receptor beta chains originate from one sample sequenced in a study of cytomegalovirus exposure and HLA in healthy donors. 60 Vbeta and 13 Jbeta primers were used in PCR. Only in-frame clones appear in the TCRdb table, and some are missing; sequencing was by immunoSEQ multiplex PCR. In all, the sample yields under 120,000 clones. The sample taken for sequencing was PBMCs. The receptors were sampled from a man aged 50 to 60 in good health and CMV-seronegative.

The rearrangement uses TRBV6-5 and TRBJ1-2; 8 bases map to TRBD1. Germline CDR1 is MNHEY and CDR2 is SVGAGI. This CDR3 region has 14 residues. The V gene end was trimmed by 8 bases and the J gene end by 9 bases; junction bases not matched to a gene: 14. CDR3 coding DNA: TGTGCCAGCGGCAACCTCGGGACAGGAATTCGCTACACCTTC. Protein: CASGNLGTGIRYTF.

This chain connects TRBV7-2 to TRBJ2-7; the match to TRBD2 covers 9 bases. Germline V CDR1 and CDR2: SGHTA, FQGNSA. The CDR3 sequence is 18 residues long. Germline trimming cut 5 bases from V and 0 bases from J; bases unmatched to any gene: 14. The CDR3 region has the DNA TGTGCCAGCAGCCTCTCAGCGGGAGGACCCGTATACTCCTACGAGCAGTACTTC. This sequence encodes CASSLSAGGPVYSYEQYF.

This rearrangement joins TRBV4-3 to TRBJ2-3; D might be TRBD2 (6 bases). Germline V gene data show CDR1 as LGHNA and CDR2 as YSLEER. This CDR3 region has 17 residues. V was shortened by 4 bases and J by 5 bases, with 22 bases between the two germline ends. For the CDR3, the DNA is TGCGCCAGCAGCCTCGACCACGGGGGTCCACCCCAAGATACGCAGTATTTT. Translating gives CASSLDHGGPPQDTQYF.

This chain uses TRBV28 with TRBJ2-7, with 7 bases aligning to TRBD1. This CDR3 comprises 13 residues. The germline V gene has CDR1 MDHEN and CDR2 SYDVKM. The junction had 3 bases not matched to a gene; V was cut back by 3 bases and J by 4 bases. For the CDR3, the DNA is TGTGCCAGCAGTTTCGGGACAGTTTACGAGCAGTACTTC. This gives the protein CASSFGTVYEQYF.

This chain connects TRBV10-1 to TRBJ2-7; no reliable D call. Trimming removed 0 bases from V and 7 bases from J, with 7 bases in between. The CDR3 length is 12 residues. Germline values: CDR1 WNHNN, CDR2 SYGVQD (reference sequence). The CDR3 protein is CASSESKEEQYF. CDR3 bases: TGCGCCAGCAGTGAGTCGAAGGAGGAGCAGTACTTC.

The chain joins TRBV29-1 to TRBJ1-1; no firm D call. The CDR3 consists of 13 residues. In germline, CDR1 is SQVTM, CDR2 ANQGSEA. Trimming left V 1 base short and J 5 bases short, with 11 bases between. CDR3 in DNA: TGCAGCGTTGAAGTTGACCGAGGGACTGAAGCTTTCTTT. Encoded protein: CSVEVDRGTEAFF.

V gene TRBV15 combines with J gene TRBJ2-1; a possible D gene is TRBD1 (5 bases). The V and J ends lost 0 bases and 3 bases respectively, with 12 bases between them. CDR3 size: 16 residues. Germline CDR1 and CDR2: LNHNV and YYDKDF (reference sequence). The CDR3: CATSRDVTAVYNEQFF. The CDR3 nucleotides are TGTGCCACCAGCAGAGATGTGACAGCAGTCTACAATGAGCAGTTCTTC.

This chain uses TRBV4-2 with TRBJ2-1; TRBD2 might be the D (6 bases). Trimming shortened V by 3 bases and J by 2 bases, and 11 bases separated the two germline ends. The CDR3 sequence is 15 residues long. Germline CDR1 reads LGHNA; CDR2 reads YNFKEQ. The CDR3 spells CASSQVSGTYNEQFF. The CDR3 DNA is TGTGCCAGCAGCCAGGTTAGCGGCACCTACAATGAGCAGTTCTTC.

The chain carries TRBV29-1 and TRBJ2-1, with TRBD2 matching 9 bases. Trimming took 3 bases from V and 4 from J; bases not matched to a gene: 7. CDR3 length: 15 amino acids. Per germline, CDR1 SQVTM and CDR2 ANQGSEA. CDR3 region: CSVDARLAGYNEQFF. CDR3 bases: TGCAGCGTTGATGCTAGGCTAGCGGGGTACAATGAGCAGTTCTTC.